The TCR beta chain described here comes from a study of cytomegalovirus exposure and HLA in healthy donors. The CDR3 loop spans 15 amino acids. Germline V gives CDR1 MGHRA, CDR2 YSYEKL. The PCR contained 60 Vbeta and 13 Jbeta primers. Sequencing used immunoSEQ multiplex PCR; TCRdb keeps in-frame clones, though not all of them. The data contain 250,000 or so clones, 80% to 95% of them seen just once; the ten biggest clones take up 1.7%. A remark on this clone: Its target is unknown.

General observations from the study: Analysis was performed later, and it showed HLA-associated TCR beta chains to be more clonally expanded than equally common others.

Material: PBMCs. The TCR originated in a girl aged 2 to 9 in good health and CMV-seronegative. The chain uses TRBV4-1 and TRBJ2-5; 8 nucleotides agree with TRBD1. The J call may not be correct, given that the DNA end is closer to TRBJ2-7. The DNA for the CDR3 is TGCGCCAGCAGCCAAGATATCGGACAGGGTCACGAGCAGTACTTC. This gives the protein CASSQDIGQGHEQYF.